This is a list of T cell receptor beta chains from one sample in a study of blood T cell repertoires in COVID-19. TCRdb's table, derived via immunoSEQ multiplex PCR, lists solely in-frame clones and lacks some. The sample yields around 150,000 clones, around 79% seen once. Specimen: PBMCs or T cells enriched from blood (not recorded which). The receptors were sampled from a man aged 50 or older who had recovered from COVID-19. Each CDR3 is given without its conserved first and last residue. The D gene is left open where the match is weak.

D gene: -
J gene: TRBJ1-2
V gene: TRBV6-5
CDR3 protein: ASSFELTRTV

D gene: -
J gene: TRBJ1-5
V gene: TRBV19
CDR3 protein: ASSIHQGLGQPQH

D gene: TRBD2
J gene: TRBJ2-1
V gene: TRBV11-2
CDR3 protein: ASSPRTSGGWDEQF

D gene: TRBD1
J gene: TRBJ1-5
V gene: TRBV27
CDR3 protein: ASSLYATGGTQPQH

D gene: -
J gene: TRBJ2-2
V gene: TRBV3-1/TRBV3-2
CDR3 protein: ASSQFTDTGELF

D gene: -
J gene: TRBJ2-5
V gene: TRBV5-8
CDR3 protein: ASSFGQLFGTQY

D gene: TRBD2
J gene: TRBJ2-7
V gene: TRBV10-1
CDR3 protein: ASSAREGGEQY

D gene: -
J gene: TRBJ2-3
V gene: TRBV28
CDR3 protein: AGAGRSDTQY

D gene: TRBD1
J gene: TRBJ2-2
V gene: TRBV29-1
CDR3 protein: SALRTGALTGELF

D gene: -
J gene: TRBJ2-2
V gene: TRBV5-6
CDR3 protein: ASSLITPNTGELF

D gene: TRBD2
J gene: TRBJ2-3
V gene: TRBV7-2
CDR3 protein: ASSLGLAGVDTQY

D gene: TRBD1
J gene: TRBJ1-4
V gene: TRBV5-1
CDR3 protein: ASSQGPGQGQYEKLF

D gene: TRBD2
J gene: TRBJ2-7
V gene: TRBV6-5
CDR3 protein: ASSYAGLAGGDEQY

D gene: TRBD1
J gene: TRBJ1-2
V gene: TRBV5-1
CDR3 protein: ASSSYQGAGRGYT

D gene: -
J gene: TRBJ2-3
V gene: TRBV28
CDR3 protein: ASRTSTDTQY

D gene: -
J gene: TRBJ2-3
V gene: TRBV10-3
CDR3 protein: AIRETRGGTDTQY

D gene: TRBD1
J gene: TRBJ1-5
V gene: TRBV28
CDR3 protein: ASSSGDSFNQPQH

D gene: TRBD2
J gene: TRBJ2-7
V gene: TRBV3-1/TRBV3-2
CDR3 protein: ASSPYRGLAGERVSEQY

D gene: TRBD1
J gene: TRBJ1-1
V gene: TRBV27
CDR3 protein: ASIADRAGPEAF

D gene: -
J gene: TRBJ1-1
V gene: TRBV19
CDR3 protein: ASTNLPTGRNTEAF

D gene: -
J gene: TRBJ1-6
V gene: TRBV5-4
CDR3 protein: ASSTGVGGNSPLH

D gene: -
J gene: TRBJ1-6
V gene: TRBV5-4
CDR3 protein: ASSWQQDNSPLH

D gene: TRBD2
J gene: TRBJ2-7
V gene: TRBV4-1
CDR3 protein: ASSQDSGGPIYEQY

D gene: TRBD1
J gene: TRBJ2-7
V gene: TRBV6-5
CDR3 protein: ASRGTGAGTYEQY

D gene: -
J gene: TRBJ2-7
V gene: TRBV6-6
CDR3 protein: ASSTPSVYEQY

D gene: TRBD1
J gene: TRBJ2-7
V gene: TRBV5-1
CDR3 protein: ASSLTGETYEQY

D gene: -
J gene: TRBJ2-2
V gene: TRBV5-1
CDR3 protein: ASSLALLANTGELF

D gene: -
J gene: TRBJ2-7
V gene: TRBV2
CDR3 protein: ASTGSVAGYEQY

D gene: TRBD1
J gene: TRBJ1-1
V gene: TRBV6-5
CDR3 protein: ASRNYRGTETEAF

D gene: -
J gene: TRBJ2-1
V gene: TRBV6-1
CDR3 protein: ASSEETAYNEQF

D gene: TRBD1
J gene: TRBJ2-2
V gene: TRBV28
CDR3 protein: ASSLSDGTAGELF

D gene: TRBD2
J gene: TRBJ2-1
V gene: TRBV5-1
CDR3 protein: ASSFAGGSSYNEQF

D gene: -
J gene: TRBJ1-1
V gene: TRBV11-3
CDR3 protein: ASSLIGGTEAF

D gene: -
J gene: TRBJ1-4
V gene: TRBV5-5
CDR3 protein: ASSLRGVTARGDEKLF

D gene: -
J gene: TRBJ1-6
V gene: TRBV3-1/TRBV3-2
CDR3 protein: ASSQLWRADNSPLH

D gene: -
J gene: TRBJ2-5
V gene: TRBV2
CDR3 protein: ASDHGQETQY

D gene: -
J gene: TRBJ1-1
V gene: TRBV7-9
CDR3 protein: ASSPDGGNTEAF

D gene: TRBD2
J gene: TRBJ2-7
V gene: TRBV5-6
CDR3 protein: ASSPVFGGAEQY

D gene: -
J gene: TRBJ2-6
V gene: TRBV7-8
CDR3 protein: ASSLALGSGANVLT

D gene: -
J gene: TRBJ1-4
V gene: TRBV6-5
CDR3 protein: ASSYRQGGEKLF

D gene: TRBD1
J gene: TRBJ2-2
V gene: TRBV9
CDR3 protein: ASSVEPDRPAGELF

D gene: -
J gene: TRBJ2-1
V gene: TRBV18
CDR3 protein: ASSPSKTVNNEQF

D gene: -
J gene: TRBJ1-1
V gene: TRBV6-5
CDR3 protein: ASSLRRTNTEAF

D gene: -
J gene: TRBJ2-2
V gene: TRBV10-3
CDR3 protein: ATKGGARTGELF

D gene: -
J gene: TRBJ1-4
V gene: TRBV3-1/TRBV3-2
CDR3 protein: ASSQEQRATNEKLF

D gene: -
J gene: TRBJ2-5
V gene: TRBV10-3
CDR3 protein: AISVSDTSSQETQY

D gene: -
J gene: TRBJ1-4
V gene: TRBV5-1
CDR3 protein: ASSGAGLREKLF

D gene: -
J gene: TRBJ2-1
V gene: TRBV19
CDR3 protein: ASAKSNGAYNEQF

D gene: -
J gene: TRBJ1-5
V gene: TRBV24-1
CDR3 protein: ATRAGGNQPQH

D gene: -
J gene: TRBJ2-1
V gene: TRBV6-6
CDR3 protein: ASSKTYNEQF

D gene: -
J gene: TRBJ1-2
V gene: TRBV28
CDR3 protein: ASSGANYGYT

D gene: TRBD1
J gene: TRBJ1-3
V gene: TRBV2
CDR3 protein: ASSEFSVGGRGRNTIY

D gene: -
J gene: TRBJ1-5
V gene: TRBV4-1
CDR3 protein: ASSQDRGNRPQH

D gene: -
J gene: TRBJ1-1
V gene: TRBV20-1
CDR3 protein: SALRGSEAF

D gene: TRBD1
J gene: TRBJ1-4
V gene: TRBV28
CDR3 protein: ASSLWKGQGPTGAEEKLF